This passage covers 16 T cell receptor beta chains from one sample sequenced in a study of blood T cell repertoires in COVID-19. Using immunoSEQ multiplex PCR, the repertoire was profiled, and TCRdb retains in-frame clones only, with some absent. The profile shows a few hundred thousand clones, roughly four fifths of them singletons. The sample was PBMCs or T cells enriched from blood (not recorded which). The receptor set was obtained from a woman in her 50s who had recovered from COVID-19.

The chain recombines TRBV7-2 with TRBJ2-7; D uncertain. V lost 4 bases and J lost 2, with 18 bases in between. The germline V gene encodes CDR1 SGHTA and CDR2 FQGNSA. The CDR3 is 16 residues long. The CDR3 DNA follows: TGTGCCAGCAGCTCCCAATCTAGAGTAGGAACCTACGAGCAGTACTTC. It specifies CASSSQSRVGTYEQYF.

This clone was observed once. The chain employs TRBV19 and TRBJ2-7; 7 positions agree with TRBD1. Per germline, CDR1 LNHDA and CDR2 SQIVND (reference sequence). There are 13 residues in the CDR3. V lost 3 bases to trimming and J lost 8 bases; unmatched junction nucleotides: 7. The DNA of the CDR3 is TGTGCCAGTAGTATTGCTGAACAGGGGAAGCAGTACTTC. It yields the protein CASSIAEQGKQYF.

J is TRBJ2-3 and V is TRBV29-1, with TRBD2 matching 13 bases. V shed 5 bases, J shed 8 bases, and the junction held 7 bases outside the gene matches. There are 14 residues in the CDR3. Germline V gene lookup returns CDR1 SQVTM and CDR2 ANQGSEA. CDR3 DNA: TGCAGCGTTCGGACTAGCGGGAGATTGGGTACGCAGTATTTT. This sequence encodes CSVRTSGRLGTQYF.

The genes are TRBV7-2 and TRBJ2-7, with TRBD2 identical over 9 bases. CDR1 and CDR2 from the germline V gene are SGHTA and FQGNSA. V trimming: 2 bases; J trimming: 3 bases; junction bases outside the gene matches: 14. The CDR3 is made up of 18 amino acids. CDR3: CASSLRGDSGGAFYEQYF. CDR3 nucleotides: TGTGCCAGCAGCTTAAGGGGCGATAGCGGGGGAGCCTTCTACGAGCAGTACTTC.

The V gene is TRBV5-1, the J gene TRBJ1-1, with D unclear. CDR3 length: 16 residues. Germline V gives CDR1 SGHRS, CDR2 YFSETQ. Trimming cost V 1 base and J 6 bases, with 19 bases left between them. In nucleotides, the CDR3 is TGCGCCAGCAGCTTGCACCCGGCGGGAGAGAGACCTGAAGCTTTCTTT. Translation gives CASSLHPAGERPEAFF. Full variable domain (outside the CDR3, taken from reference TRBV5-1 and TRBJ1-1): KAGVTQTPRYLIKTRGQQVTLSCSPISGHRSVSWYQQTPGQGLQFLFEYFSETQRNKGNFPGRFSGRQFSNSRSEMNVSTLELGDSALYLCASSLHPAGERPEAFFGQGTRLTVV.

The chain recombines TRBV6-5 with TRBJ2-7, with TRBD2 matching 11 bases. V trimming: 5 bases; J trimming: 0 bases; junction bases outside the gene matches: 3. This CDR3 has 15 residues. The V gene's germline CDR1 is MNHEY and CDR2 SVGAGI. The CDR3 nucleotides read TGTGCCAGCAGTCCAGGGACTAGCGGCTCCTACGAGCAGTACTTC. This sequence encodes CASSPGTSGSYEQYF.

V usage is TRBV2 and J usage is TRBJ2-3, with unresolved D. V was clipped by 8 bases and J by 0 bases, with 15 bases between them. Germline V gene lookup returns CDR1 SNHLY and CDR2 FYNNEI. CDR3 length: 15 amino acids. CDR3 coding DNA: TGTGCCAGCGGTTCTGAGGTAACCAGCACAGATACGCAGTATTTT. It yields the protein CASGSEVTSTDTQYF.

V is TRBV5-1 and J is TRBJ2-1, with a possible D match to TRBD1 (6 bases). The germline V gene encodes CDR1 SGHRS and CDR2 YFSETQ. The CDR3 spans 14 residues. V was shortened by 0 bases and J by 7 bases, with 11 bases between the two germline ends. CDR3 residues: CASSLDHGTNEQFF. CDR3 nucleotide sequence: TGCGCCAGCAGCTTGGACCACGGGACAAATGAGCAGTTCTTC. The whole variable domain, filled in from reference TRBV5-1 and TRBJ2-1, reads KAGVTQTPRYLIKTRGQQVTLSCSPISGHRSVSWYQQTPGQGLQFLFEYFSETQRNKGNFPGRFSGRQFSNSRSEMNVSTLELGDSALYLCASSLDHGTNEQFFGPGTRLTVL.

V gene TRBV19 combines with J gene TRBJ1-2, with D perhaps TRBD1 (5 bases). The germline CDR1 and CDR2 sequences are LNHDA and SQIVND (reference sequence). The V and J ends lost 5 bases and 1 base respectively, with 35 bases between them. This CDR3 has 22 residues. CDR3 in amino acids: CASSPQGLNPFSMSSLNYGYTF. DNA of the CDR3: TGTGCCAGTAGTCCGCAGGGCCTTAATCCCTTTTCGATGTCATCCCTTAACTATGGCTACACCTTC.

The genes are TRBV2 and TRBJ2-5, with a possible D match to TRBD1 (5 bases). This CDR3 comprises 13 residues. In germline, CDR1 is SNHLY, CDR2 FYNNEI. Deletions cut 4 bases from V and 3 bases from J, with 9 bases between. The CDR3 loop reads CASSGQTKETQYF. As DNA, the CDR3 is TGTGCCAGCAGTGGACAGACGAAAGAGACCCAGTACTTC.

V is TRBV10-2 and J is TRBJ2-1; 10 bases line up with TRBD2. Per germline, CDR1 WSHSY and CDR2 SAAADI. V shed 6 bases, J shed 8 bases, and the junction held 22 bases outside the gene matches. There are 19 residues in the CDR3. The CDR3, as DNA: TGCGCCAGCAGAGTAACTTCGGTTGGGACTAGCGCCCGGGGCGATGAGCAGTTCTTC. Translated: CASRVTSVGTSARGDEQFF.

The chain employs TRBV9 and TRBJ1-3; 10 bases agree with TRBD1. CDR3 size: 19 residues. Trimming at V came to 4 bases and at J to 0 bases, leaving 13 bases not matched to a gene. The germline CDR1 and CDR2 sequences are SGDLS and YYNGEE. The CDR3 protein is CASSPTIGTGAFSGNTIYF. The CDR3 coding sequence is TGTGCCAGCAGCCCCACAATAGGGACAGGGGCTTTCTCTGGAAACACCATATATTTT. Based on the CDR3 plus reference TRBV9 and TRBJ1-3, the full variable domain is DSGVTQTPKHLITATGQRVTLRCSPRSGDLSVYWYQQSLDQGLQFLIQYYNGEERAKGNILERFSAQQFPDLHSELNLSSLELGDSALYFCASSPTIGTGAFSGNTIYFGEGSWLTVV.

Concerning this clone itself: The same CDR3 is also encoded by other DNA sequences in this sample. The CDR3 loop is CASSLTENTEAFF. As DNA, the CDR3 is TGTGCCAGCAGTTTAACAGAAAACACTGAAGCTTTCTTT. The chain uses TRBV27 and TRBJ1-1, with D uncertain. The V end was cut by 2 bases, the J end by 2 bases, with 6 bases between. Germline CDR1 and CDR2: MNHEY and SMNVEV (reference sequence). CDR3 size: 13 residues.

This clone was found a few times. The rearrangement joins TRBV18 to TRBJ2-3; 9 bases are shared with TRBD1. From germline, CDR1 is KGHSH and CDR2 LQKENI. This CDR3 spans 15 amino acids. The junction had 3 bases not matched to a gene; V was cut back by 5 bases and J by 0 bases. CDR3 amino acids: CASSGTGKSTDTQYF. The CDR3 region has the DNA TGTGCCAGCTCAGGGACAGGGAAAAGCACAGATACGCAGTATTTT.

The chain carries TRBV27 and TRBJ1-6; the match to TRBD1 covers 9 bases. From germline, CDR1 is MNHEY and CDR2 SMNVEV (reference sequence). The CDR3 extends over 14 amino acids. V gave up 6 bases and J gave up 10 bases; unmatched junction bases: 7. DNA of the CDR3: TGTGCCAGCAGCCGGGGACAGGGAATGTCACCCCTCCACTTT. Its translation: CASSRGQGMSPLHF.

This chain joins TRBV4-1 and TRBJ1-6; TRBD1 aligns across 9 bases. CDR1 is MGHRA and CDR2 is YSYEKL in the germline V gene. This CDR3 is built from 15 residues. The ends lost 4 bases at V and 7 bases at J; junction bases unmatched: 5. In DNA form, the CDR3 reads TGCGCCAGCAGCCTCGCCGGGACAGGGAATTCACCCCTCCACTTT. This encodes CASSLAGTGNSPLHF.